The text below deals with one TCR beta chain. The sample comes from a study of blood T cell repertoires in COVID-19. Per the original methods: Reference gene primer amplification in the assay estimated nucleated cell counts. Sequencing used immunoSEQ multiplex PCR; TCRdb keeps in-frame clones, though not all of them. Clonal size and the V and J genes are those of that table, whereas D and trimming came from the DNA. Of roughly 90,000 clones listed, about 85% are singletons. The CDR3 has 13 residues. Germline assignment: CDR1 MDHEN and CDR2 SYDVKM. The J segment lost 8 bases and the V segment lost 11 bases, leaving 10 bases of the junction unmatched.

This receptor was identified in a woman older than 75 with COVID-19, enrolled during active disease. Sequencing was carried out using peripheral blood. The V and J genes are TRBV28 and TRBJ1-4, with TRBD1 matching 8 bases. CDR3 loop: CAAKSGGREKLFF. The CDR3 region has the DNA TGTGCCGCCAAATCAGGGGGCCGAGAAAAACTGTTTTTT.